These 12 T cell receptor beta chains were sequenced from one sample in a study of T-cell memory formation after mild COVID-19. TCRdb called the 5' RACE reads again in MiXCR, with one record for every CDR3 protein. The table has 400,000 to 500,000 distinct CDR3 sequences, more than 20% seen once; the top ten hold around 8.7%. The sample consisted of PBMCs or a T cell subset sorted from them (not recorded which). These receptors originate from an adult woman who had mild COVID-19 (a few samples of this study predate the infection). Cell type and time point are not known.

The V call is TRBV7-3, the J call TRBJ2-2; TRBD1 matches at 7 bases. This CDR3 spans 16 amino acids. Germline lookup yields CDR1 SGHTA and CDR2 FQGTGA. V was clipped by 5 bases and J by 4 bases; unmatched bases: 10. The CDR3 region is CASSATGVPATGELFF. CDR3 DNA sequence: TGTGCCAGCAGCGCCACAGGGGTCCCGGCCACCGGGGAGCTGTTTTTT.

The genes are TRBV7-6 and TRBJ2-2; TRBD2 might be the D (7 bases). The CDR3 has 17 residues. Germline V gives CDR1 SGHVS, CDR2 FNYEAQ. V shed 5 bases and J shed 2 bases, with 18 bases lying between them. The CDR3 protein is CASSSTGGPLNTGELFF. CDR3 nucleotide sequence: TGTGCCAGCAGCAGCACCGGGGGGCCCCTCAACACCGGGGAGCTGTTTTTT. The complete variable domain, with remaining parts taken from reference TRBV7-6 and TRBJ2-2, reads GAGVSQSPRYKVTKRGQDVALRCDPISGHVSLYWYRQALGQGPEFLTYFNYEAQQDKSGLPNDRFSAERPEGSISTLTIQRTEQRDSAMYRCASSSTGGPLNTGELFFGEGSRLTVL.

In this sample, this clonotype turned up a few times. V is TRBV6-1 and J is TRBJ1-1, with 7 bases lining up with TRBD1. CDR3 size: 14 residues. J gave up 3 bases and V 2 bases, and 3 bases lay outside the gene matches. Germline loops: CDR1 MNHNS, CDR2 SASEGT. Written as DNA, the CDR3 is TGTGCCAGCAGTGAAACAGGGGATCACACTGAAGCTTTCTTT. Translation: CASSETGDHTEAFF.

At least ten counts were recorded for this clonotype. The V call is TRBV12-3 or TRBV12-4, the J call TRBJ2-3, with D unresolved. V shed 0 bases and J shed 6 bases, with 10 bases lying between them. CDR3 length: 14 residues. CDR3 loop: CASSLARLTDTQYF. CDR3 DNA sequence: TGTGCCAGCAGTTTAGCCAGGCTCACGGATACGCAGTATTTT.

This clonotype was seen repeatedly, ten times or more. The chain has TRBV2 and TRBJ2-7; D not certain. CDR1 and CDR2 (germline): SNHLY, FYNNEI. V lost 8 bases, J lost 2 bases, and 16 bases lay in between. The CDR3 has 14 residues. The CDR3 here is CASGSRDPAYEQYF. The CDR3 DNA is TGTGCCAGCGGGTCAAGGGATCCCGCCTACGAGCAGTACTTC.

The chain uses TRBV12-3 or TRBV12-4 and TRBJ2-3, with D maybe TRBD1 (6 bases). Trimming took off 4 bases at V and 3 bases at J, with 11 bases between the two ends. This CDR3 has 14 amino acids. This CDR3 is CASSSRTVTDTQYF. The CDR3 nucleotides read TGTGCCAGCAGTTCCCGGACAGTTACAGATACGCAGTATTTT.

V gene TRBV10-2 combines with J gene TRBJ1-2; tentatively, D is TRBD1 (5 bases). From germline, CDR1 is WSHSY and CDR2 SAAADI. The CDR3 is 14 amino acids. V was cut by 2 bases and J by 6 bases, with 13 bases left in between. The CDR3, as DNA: TGCGCCAGCAGTGAGAAGGGGATCTCCCATGGCTACACCTTC. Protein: CASSEKGISHGYTF.

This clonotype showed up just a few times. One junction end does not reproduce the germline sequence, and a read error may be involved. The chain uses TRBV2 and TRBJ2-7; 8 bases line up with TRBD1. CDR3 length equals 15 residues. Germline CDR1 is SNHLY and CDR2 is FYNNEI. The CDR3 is CASREGQGVPYEQYF. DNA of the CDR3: TGTGCCAGCAGAGAAGGACAGGGAGTCCCCTACGAGCAGTACTTC. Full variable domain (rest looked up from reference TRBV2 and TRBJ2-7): EPEVTQTPSHQVTQMGQEVILRCVPISNHLYFYWYRQILGQKVEFLVSFYNNEISEKSEIFDDQFSVERPDGSNFTLKIRSTKLEDSAMYFCASREGQGVPYEQYFGPGTRLTVT.

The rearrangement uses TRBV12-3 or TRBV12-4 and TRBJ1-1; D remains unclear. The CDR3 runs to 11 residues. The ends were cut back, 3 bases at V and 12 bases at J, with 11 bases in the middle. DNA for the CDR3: TGTGCCAGCAGTTTTCGGACGGTAACTTTCTTT. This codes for CASSFRTVTFF.

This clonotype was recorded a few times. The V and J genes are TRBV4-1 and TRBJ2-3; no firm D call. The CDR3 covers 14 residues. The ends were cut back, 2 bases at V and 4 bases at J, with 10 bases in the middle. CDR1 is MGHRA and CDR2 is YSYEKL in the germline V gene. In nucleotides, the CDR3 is TGCGCCAGCAGCCAACTCTTCCCCCCAGATACGCAGTATTTT. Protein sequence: CASSQLFPPDTQYF.

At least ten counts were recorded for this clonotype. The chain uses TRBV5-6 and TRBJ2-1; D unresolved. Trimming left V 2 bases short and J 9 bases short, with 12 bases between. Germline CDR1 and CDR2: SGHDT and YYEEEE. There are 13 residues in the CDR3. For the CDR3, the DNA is TGTGCCAGCAGCTTATCCGGTCCGGGTGAGCAGTTCTTC. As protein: CASSLSGPGEQFF. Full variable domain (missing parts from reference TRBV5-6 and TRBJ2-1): DAGVTQSPTHLIKTRGQQVTLRCSPKSGHDTVSWYQQALGQGPQFIFQYYEEEERQRGNFPDRFSGHQFPNYSSELNVNALLLGDSALYLCASSLSGPGEQFFGPGTRLTVL.

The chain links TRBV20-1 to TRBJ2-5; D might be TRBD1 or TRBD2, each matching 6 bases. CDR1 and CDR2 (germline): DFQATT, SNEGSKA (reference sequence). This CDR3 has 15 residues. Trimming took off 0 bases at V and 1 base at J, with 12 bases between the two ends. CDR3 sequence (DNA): TGCAGTGCTAGAGATCGGGGGACAATCCAAGAGACCCAGTACTTC. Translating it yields CSARDRGTIQETQYF.